This T cell receptor beta chain was observed in a study of T-cell reconstitution after alpha-beta-depleted transplantation in children. Study observations and caveats: Surviving thymic progenitors and recipient T cells were the source of high TCRbeta diversity at day 60 in some patients.

Worth noting for this clonotype: Its target is not known.

With V trimmed by 8 bases and J by 4 bases, 11 bases remained unmatched. This CDR3 has 15 amino acids. Germline V gene lookup returns CDR1 SEHNR and CDR2 FQNEAQ (reference sequence). Preparing the TCRbeta library involved the use of unique molecular identifiers. TCRdb used MiXCR to reprocess the PCR reads, holding one entry per CDR3 protein. The sample holds about 540,000 distinct CDR3 sequences, roughly 30% seen once. This receptor was taken from a boy younger than two with Wiskott-Aldrich syndrome, due to receive a stem cell transplant. The chain recombines TRBV7-9 with TRBJ2-7; 10 bases fit TRBD1. This material consisted of PBMCs, taken before TCRalphabeta/CD19-depleted stem cell transplant. Here the CDR3 reads CASEGGDRGVYEQYF. CDR3 sequence (DNA): TGTGCCAGCGAGGGTGGGGACAGGGGCGTTTACGAGCAGTACTTC.